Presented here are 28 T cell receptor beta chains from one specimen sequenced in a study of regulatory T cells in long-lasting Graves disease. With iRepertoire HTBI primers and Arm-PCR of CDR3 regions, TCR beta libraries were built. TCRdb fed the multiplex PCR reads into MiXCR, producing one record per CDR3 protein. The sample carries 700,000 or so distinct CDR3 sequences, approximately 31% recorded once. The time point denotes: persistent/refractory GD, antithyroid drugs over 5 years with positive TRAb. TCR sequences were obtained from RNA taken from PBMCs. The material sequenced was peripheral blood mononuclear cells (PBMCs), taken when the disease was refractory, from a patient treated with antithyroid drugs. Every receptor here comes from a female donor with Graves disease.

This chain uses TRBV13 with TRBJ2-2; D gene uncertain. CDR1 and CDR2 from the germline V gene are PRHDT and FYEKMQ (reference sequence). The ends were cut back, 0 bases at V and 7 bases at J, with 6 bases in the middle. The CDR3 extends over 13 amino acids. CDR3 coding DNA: TGTGCCAGCAGCTTAGGCCCAGACGGGGAGCTGTTTTTT. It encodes CASSLGPDGELFF.

The chain's CDR3 is CASRKGGYTEAFF. CDR3 DNA: TGTGCCAGCAGAAAGGGGGGGTACACTGAAGCTTTCTTT. V and J are TRBV28 and TRBJ1-1; a possible D gene is TRBD1 (6 bases). The V gene's germline CDR1 is MDHEN and CDR2 SYDVKM. Deletions cut 6 bases from V and 3 bases from J, with 11 bases between. CDR3 length equals 13 residues. Combining the CDR3 with reference TRBV28 and TRBJ1-1 gives the whole variable domain DVKVTQSSRYLVKRTGEKVFLECVQDMDHENMFWYRQDPGLGLRLIYFSYDVKMKEKGDIPEGYSVSREKKERFSLILESASTNQTSMYLCASRKGGYTEAFFGQGTRLTVV.

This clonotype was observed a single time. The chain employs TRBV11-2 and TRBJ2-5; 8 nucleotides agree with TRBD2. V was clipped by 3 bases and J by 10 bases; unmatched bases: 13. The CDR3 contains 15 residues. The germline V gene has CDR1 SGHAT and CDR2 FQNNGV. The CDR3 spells CASSFGSGIGKIQYF. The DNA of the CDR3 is TGTGCCAGCAGCTTCGGTAGCGGGATAGGGAAGATCCAGTACTTC.

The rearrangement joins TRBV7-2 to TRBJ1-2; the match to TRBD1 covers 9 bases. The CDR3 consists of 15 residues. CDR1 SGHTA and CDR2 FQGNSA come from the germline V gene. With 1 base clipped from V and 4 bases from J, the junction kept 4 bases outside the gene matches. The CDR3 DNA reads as TGTGCCAGCAGCTTAGAGACAGGGGGTCCCTATGGCTACACCTTC. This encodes CASSLETGGPYGYTF.

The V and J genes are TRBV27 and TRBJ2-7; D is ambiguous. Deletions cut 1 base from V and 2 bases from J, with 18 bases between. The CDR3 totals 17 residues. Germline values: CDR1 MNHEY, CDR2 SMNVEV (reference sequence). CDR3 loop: CASSLLTTVGRPYEQYF. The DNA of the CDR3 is TGTGCCAGCAGTTTATTAACAACAGTGGGCCGACCCTACGAGCAGTACTTC.

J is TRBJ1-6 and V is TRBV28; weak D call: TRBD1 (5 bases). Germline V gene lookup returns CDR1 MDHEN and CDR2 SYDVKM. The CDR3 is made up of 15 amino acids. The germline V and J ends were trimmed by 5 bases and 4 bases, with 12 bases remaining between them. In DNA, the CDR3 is TGTGCCAGCAGTGGGGCGGGGGAGTATAATTCACCCCTCCACTTT. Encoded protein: CASSGAGEYNSPLHF. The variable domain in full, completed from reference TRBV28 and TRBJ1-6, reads DVKVTQSSRYLVKRTGEKVFLECVQDMDHENMFWYRQDPGLGLRLIYFSYDVKMKEKGDIPEGYSVSREKKERFSLILESASTNQTSMYLCASSGAGEYNSPLHFGNGTRLTVT.

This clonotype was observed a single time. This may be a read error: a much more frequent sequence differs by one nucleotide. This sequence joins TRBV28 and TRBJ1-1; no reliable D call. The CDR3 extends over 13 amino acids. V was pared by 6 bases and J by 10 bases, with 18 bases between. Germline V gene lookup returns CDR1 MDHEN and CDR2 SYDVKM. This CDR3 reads CASSRRDPAGAFF. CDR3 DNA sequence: TGTGCCAGCAGCCGGAGAGATCCGGCAGGAGCTTTCTTT.

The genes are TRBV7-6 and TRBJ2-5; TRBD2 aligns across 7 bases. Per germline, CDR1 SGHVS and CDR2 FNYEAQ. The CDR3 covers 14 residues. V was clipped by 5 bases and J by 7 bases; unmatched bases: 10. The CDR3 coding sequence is TGTGCCAGCAGCCCCCCACTAGCGTTCGGGACCCAGTACTTC. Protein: CASSPPLAFGTQYF.

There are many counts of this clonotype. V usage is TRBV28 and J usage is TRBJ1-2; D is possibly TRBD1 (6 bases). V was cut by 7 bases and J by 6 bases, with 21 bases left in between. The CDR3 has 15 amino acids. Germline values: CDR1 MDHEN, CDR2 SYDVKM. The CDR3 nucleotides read TGTGCCAGCACCCCTCCCCAGGGGTTTCTCCATGGCTACACCTTC. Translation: CASTPPQGFLHGYTF.

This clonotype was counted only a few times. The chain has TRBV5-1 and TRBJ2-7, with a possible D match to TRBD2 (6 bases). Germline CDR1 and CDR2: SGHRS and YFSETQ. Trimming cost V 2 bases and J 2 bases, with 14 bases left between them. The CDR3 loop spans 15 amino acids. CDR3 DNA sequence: TGCGCCAGCAGCTTCGGAGGGAGCCCAACCTACGAGCAGTACTTC. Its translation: CASSFGGSPTYEQYF.

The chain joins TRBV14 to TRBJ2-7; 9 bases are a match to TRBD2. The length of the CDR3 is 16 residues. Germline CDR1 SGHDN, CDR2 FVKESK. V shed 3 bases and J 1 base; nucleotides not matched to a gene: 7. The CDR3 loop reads CASSQRTSVISYEQYF. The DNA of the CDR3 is TGTGCCAGCAGCCAGAGGACTAGCGTTATTTCCTACGAGCAGTACTTC.

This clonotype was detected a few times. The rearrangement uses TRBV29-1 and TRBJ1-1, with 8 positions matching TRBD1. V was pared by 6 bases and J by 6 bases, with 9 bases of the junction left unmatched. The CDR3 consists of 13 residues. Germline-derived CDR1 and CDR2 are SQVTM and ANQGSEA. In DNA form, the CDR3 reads TGCAGCGTGGTCCAGGGGGCGCGGGCTGAAGCTTTCTTT. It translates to CSVVQGARAEAFF. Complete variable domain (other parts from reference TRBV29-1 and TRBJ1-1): SAVISQKPSRDICQRGTSLTIQCQVDSQVTMMFWYRQQPGQSLTLIATANQGSEATYESGFVIDKFPISRPNLTFSTLTVSNMSPEDSSIYLCSVVQGARAEAFFGQGTRLTVV.

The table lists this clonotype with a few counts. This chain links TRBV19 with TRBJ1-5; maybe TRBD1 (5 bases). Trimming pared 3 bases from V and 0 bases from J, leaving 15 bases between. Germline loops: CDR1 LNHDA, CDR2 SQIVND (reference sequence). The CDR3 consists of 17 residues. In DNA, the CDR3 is TGTGCCAGTAGTATTCAGCACAGGTCCCTTAGCAATCAGCCCCAGCATTTT. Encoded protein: CASSIQHRSLSNQPQHF.

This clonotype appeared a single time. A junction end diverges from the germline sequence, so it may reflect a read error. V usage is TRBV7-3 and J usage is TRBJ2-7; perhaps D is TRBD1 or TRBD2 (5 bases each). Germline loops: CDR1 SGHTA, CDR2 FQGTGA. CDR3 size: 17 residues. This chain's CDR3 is CVSSSPPGPVSVYEQYF. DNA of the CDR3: TGTGTCAGCAGCTCCCCCCCGGGACCCGTGTCGGTTTACGAGCAGTACTTC.

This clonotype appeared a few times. CDR3 sequence (DNA): TGCAGTGCTAGTAGGTCTGGCCTGTCGAACACCGGGGAGCTGTTTTTT. Amino acids: CSASRSGLSNTGELFF. The chain links TRBV20-1 to TRBJ2-2; D not certain. Germline V gene sequence: CDR1 DFQATT, CDR2 SNEGSKA (reference sequence). The CDR3 totals 16 residues. Trimming took off 3 bases at V and 0 bases at J, with 14 bases between the two ends.

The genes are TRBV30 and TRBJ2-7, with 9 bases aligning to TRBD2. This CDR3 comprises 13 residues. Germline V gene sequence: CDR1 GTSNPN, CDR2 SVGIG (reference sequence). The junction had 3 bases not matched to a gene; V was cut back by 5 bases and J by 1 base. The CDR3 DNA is TGTGCCTGGGCTAGCGGGATTTCCTACGAGCAGTACTTC. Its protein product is CAWASGISYEQYF.

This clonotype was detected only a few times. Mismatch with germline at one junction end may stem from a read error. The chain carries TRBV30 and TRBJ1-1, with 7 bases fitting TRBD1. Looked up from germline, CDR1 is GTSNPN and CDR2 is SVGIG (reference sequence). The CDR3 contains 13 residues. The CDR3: CAWRIQGNIEAFF. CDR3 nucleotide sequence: TGTGCCTGGAGGATACAGGGGAACATTGAAGCTTTCTTT.

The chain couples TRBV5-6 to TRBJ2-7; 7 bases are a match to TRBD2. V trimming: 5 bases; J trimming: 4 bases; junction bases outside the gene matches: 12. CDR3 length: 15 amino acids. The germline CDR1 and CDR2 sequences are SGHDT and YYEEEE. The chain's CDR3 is CASREAGIGMYEQYF. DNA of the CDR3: TGTGCCAGCAGGGAAGCGGGAATCGGAATGTACGAGCAGTACTTC.

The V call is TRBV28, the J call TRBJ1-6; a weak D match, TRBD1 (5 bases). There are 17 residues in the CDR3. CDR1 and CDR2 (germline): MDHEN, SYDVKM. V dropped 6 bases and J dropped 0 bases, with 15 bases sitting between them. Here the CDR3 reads CASSLGRGGSYNSPLHF. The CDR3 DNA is TGTGCCAGCAGCCTCGGTAGGGGAGGCTCCTATAATTCACCCCTCCACTTT.

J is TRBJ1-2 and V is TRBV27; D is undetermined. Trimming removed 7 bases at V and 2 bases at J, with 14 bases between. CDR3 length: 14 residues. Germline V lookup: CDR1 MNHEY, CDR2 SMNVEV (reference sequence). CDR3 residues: CASNPGSLNYGYTF. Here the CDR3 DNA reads TGTGCCAGCAATCCGGGCAGTTTGAACTATGGCTACACCTTC.

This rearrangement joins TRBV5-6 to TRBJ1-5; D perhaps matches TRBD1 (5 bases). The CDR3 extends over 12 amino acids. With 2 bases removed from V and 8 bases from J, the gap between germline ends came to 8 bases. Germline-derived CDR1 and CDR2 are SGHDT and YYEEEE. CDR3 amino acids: CASSFQGEPQHF. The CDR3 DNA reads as TGTGCCAGCAGCTTTCAGGGAGAGCCCCAGCATTTT.

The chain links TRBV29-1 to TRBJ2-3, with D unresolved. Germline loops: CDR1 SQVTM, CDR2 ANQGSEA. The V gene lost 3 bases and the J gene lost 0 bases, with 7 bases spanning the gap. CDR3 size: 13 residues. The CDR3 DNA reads TGCAGCGTTGAGTATCTAAGCACAGATACGCAGTATTTT. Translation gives CSVEYLSTDTQYF.

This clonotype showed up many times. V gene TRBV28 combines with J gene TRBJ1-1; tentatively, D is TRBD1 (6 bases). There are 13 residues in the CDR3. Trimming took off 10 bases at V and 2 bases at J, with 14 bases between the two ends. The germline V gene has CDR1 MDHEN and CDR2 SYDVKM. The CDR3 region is CATLDRVNTEAFF. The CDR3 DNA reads TGTGCCACCCTGGACAGAGTCAACACTGAAGCTTTCTTT.

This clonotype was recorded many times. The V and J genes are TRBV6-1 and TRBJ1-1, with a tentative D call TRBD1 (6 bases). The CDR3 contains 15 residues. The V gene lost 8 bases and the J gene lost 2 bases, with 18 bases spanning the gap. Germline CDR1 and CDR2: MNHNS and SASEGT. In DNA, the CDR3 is TGTGCCAGCGTCCCGCGCCGGGGGCTTAACACTGAAGCTTTCTTT. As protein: CASVPRRGLNTEAFF.

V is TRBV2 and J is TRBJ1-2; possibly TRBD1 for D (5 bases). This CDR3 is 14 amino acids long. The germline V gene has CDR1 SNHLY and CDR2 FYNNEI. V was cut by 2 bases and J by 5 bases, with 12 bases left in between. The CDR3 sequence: CASSERRGDYGYTF. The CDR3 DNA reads TGTGCCAGCAGTGAAAGGAGGGGAGATTATGGCTACACCTTC.

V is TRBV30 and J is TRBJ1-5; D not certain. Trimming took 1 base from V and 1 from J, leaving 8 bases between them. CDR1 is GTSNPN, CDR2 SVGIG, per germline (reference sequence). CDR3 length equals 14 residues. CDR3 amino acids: CAWSATRSNQPQHF. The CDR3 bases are TGTGCCTGGAGTGCCACTCGCAGCAATCAGCCCCAGCATTTT.

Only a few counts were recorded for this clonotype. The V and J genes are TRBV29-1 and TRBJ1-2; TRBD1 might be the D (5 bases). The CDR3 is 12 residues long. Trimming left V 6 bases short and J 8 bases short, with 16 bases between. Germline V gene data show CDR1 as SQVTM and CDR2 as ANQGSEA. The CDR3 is CSVLHRYDGYTF. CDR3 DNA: TGCAGCGTGCTCCACAGGTACGACGGCTACACCTTC. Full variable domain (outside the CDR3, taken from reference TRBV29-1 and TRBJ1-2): SAVISQKPSRDICQRGTSLTIQCQVDSQVTMMFWYRQQPGQSLTLIATANQGSEATYESGFVIDKFPISRPNLTFSTLTVSNMSPEDSSIYLCSVLHRYDGYTFGSGTRLTVV.

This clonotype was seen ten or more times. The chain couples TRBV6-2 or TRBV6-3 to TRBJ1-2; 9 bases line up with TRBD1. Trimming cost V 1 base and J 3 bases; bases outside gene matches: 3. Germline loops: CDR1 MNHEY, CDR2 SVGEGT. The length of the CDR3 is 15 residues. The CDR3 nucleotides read TGTGCCAGCAGTTACTGGGGACAGGGCGACTATGGCTACACCTTC. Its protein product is CASSYWGQGDYGYTF.